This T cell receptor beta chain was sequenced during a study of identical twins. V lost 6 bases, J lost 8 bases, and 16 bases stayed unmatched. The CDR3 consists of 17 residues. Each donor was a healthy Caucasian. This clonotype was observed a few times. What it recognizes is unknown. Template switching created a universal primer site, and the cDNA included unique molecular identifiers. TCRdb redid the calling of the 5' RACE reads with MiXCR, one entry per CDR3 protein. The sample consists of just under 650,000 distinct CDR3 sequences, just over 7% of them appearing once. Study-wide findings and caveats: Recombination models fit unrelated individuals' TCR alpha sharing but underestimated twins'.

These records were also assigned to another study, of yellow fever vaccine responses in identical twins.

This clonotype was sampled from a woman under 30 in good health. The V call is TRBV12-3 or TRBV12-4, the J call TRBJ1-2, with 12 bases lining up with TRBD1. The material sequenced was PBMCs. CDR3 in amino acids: CASSTSGTGGAVWGYTF. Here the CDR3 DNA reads TGTGCCAGCAGCACTTCCGGGACAGGGGGCGCGGTTTGGGGCTACACCTTC.